Listed below are T cell receptor beta chains from one sample, sequenced in a study of blood T cell repertoires in COVID-19. Generated by immunoSEQ multiplex PCR, the TCRdb table keeps only in-frame clones and is missing some. The sample contains some 180,000 clones, approximately 85% of which appear only once. The sample taken for sequencing was PBMCs or T cells enriched from blood (not recorded which). These TCRs come from a man in his forties who had recovered from COVID-19. Each CDR3 is given with its conserved first and last residue. The D gene is left open where the match is weak. Size is stated for part of the rows, as once, few or many counts, or as a class when the clone is expanded.

D	V	J	size	CDR3	DNA
TRBD1	TRBV7-8	TRBJ2-5	-	CASSLARDRRYQETQYF	TGTGCCAGCAGCTTAGCGAGGGACAGGAGGTACCAAGAGACCCAGTACTTC
-	TRBV12-3/TRBV12-4	TRBJ2-1	once	CASSTSTDNEQFF	TGTGCCAGCAGTACCTCGACAGACAATGAGCAGTTCTTC
-	TRBV28	TRBJ2-7	-	CASSQGALIVQYF	TGTGCCAGCAGCCAAGGGGCCCTTATAGTGCAGTACTTC
-	TRBV18	TRBJ2-7	-	CASSPAGYSSYEQYF	TGTGCCAGCTCCCCCGCAGGGTACAGCTCCTACGAGCAGTACTTC
-	TRBV6-5	TRBJ1-5	-	CASTPYRTLDQPQHF	TGTGCCAGCACACCTTACAGGACCCTGGATCAGCCCCAGCATTTT
TRBD2	TRBV28	TRBJ2-1	-	CASSVLAGLNEQFF	TGTGCCAGCAGTGTACTAGCGGGACTGAATGAGCAGTTCTTC
-	TRBV2	TRBJ1-1	-	CASSRKTEAFF	TGTGCCAGCTCCAGGAAGACTGAAGCTTTCTTT
-	TRBV7-2	TRBJ1-4	-	CASSRDLNEKLFF	TGTGCCAGCAGCCGGGATCTTAATGAAAAACTGTTTTTT
TRBD1	TRBV5-6	TRBJ1-6	-	CASSTGQGARNSPLHF	TGTGCCAGCAGCACGGGACAGGGGGCGCGAAATTCACCCCTCCACTTT
TRBD1	TRBV4-1	TRBJ1-1	-	CASRPFADRVNTEAFF	TGCGCCAGCAGGCCCTTCGCTGACAGGGTGAACACTGAAGCTTTCTTT
-	TRBV9	TRBJ2-2	-	CASSVGSGTPGELFF	TGTGCCAGCAGCGTAGGGAGCGGCACCCCCGGGGAGCTGTTTTTT